This T cell receptor beta chain is drawn from a study of T cell responses to AZD1222 COVID-19 vaccine. Notes on the study in general: The repertoires were collected only after the peak T cell response. Regions left unmutated in variants are reportedly the target of nearly half of spike-specific TCRs. White British ancestry dominated among donors, who included more females, and clonal diversity was possibly underestimated.

Of note for this clone: The antigen remains undetermined.

Using immunoSEQ multiplex PCR, the repertoire was profiled, and TCRdb retains in-frame clones only, with some absent. The sample includes approximately 85,000 clones, around 85% of them seen just once. The sequence came from an adult in good health. Material: peripheral blood, obtained on day 0 of AZD1222 vaccination.

CDR3 bases: TGCGCCAGCAGCTTGCAGGGCGAGCATGGCTACACCTTC. Encoded protein: CASSLQGEHGYTF. This rearrangement joins TRBV5-1 to TRBJ1-2; D may be TRBD1 (5 bases). V lost 1 base, J lost 6 bases, and 10 bases lay in between. The CDR3 consists of 13 residues. Germline V gives CDR1 SGHRS, CDR2 YFSETQ. The full variable domain, in which reference TRBV5-1 and TRBJ1-2 provide the parts outside the CDR3, is KAGVTQTPRYLIKTRGQQVTLSCSPISGHRSVSWYQQTPGQGLQFLFEYFSETQRNKGNFPGRFSGRQFSNSRSEMNVSTLELGDSALYLCASSLQGEHGYTFGSGTRLTVV.